This T cell receptor (beta chain) appears in the sequencing data of a study of blood T cell repertoires in COVID-19. About the study: The United States, Italy and Spain provided the acute and convalescent COVID-19 samples.

V dropped 3 bases and J dropped 6 bases, with 22 bases sitting between them. The germline V gene encodes CDR1 SGDLS and CDR2 YYNGEE. CDR3 length equals 16 residues. Clinical history reported by participants formed the basis on which cohorts were assigned. In the original analysis: The assay estimated nucleated cells by amplifying reference gene primers. Repertoires were generated with immunoSEQ multiplex PCR, while TCRdb's copy carries only in-frame clones and drops some. The V and J calls and the clone size are those of that table, but D and trimming were determined from the DNA. Of under 200,000 clones in the sample, 80% were seen once.

Input material: PBMCs or T cells enriched from blood (not recorded which). This sequence was found in a woman aged 55 to 70 who had recovered from COVID-19. The chain has TRBV9 and TRBJ2-7; tentatively, D is TRBD2 (5 bases). The CDR3 reads CASSGRNGGPVAEQYF. As DNA, the CDR3 is TGTGCCAGCAGCGGAAGGAATGGAGGACCGGTCGCCGAGCAGTACTTC.